This TCR beta chain was identified during a study of cytomegalovirus exposure and HLA in healthy donors. CDR1 and CDR2 (germline): SGHDT, YYEEEE. There are 13 residues in the CDR3. V lost 4 bases to trimming and J lost 6 bases, with 11 bases between them. On this clone itself: The antigen is unknown.

Notes on the study in general: When analyzed later, a missense DCLRE1C variant was found to be linked to TCR beta V- and J-gene trimming. Judged likely to be a sequencing artifact was a cluster of highly shared sequence variants. The listing of some 170 TCR beta chains classed them as cytomegalovirus-associated.

In the PCR, 60 Vbeta and 13 Jbeta primers were used. Measured with immunoSEQ multiplex PCR; TCRdb has only the in-frame clones, and not every one. This sample has about 130,000 clones, with about 78% found just once. The receptor comes from a female donor in good health and CMV-seronegative. V is TRBV5-6 and J is TRBJ1-5; D may be TRBD1 (6 bases). Material for sequencing was PBMCs. The CDR3 DNA reads TGTGCCAGCAGCCACGACAGGTCTCAGCCCCAGCATTTT. It yields the protein CASSHDRSQPQHF.